The present T cell receptor (beta chain) was sequenced within a study of T cell responses to AZD1222 COVID-19 vaccine. Broader study findings: Baseline antibody screening turned up just six seropositive AZD1222 recipients. Most donors were white British and more were female, and clonal diversity was possibly underestimated. Within unmutated variant regions lay the reported targets of nearly half of spike-specific TCRs.

V dropped 5 bases and J dropped 4; count of bases not matched to a gene: 1. Germline values: CDR1 MNHEY, CDR2 SVGAGI. The CDR3 loop spans 13 amino acids. Note on this clone: Its antigen is undetermined.

Only in-frame clones appear in the TCRdb table, and some are missing; sequencing was by immunoSEQ multiplex PCR. The sample records fewer than 150,000 clones, around nine tenths being singletons. The sequencing used peripheral blood, collected 28 days after the second AZD1222 dose. The TCR originated in an adult who received the AZD1222 COVID-19 vaccine. This chain links TRBV6-5 with TRBJ2-5, with TRBD1 identical over 10 bases. The DNA for the CDR3 is TGTGCCAGCAGTCGGGACAGGGGAGAGACCCAGTACTTC. This sequence encodes CASSRDRGETQYF.